This TCR beta chain is drawn from a study of blood T cells in healthy people across ages. Study-level findings and limits: Both higher diversity and more naive CD4+ cells marked long-lived donors when set against aged donors.

The CDR3 spans 18 residues. Trimming cost V 0 bases and J 0 bases; bases outside gene matches: 12. Germline loops: CDR1 DFQATT, CDR2 SNEGSKA (reference sequence). Primers used in a second PCR of roughly 6 to 11 cycles were a sample-barcoded 5' primer and a J-beta primer mix. TCRdb re-derived calls from the 5' RACE reads in MiXCR, one entry per CDR3 protein. The repertoire holds hundreds of thousands of distinct CDR3 sequences, with about a third as singletons. A remark on this clonotype: The antigen is unknown.

Isolating PBMCs gave at least 6.5 million of these cells per sample. The TCR originated in a woman of 80 years or more in good health. Input material: blood. The rearrangement uses TRBV20-1 and TRBJ2-7; TRBD2 aligns across 9 bases. The CDR3 DNA reads as TGCAGTGCTAGAGATTTTGGTAGCGGGAGCGATAGCTCCTACGAGCAGTACTTC. Amino acid sequence: CSARDFGSGSDSSYEQYF.